The 18 T cell receptor beta chains given below trace back to one sample, sequenced in a study of regulatory T cells. Amplification used 52 TRBV primers and 13 TRBJ primers. Some clones are missing from TCRdb's copy, which holds only in-frame ones; the method was immunoSEQ multiplex PCR. The sample holds about 35,000 clones, approximately 91% seen once. Their specific antigens are unknown. Study observations and caveats: Hydrophobic residues at CDR3 positions 6 and 7 were enriched in conventional CD4+ T cells of CD3G-deficient patients.

The specimen was conventional CD4+ T cells sorted from blood. Every receptor here comes from a person between 18 and 30 years old with CD3G deficiency.

The chain is built from TRBV6-1 and TRBJ2-7, with D unclear. The V end lost 6 bases, the J end lost 3 bases, and 6 bases lay between the germline ends. The V gene's germline CDR1 is MNHNS and CDR2 SASEGT. The length of the CDR3 is 11 residues. The CDR3 spells CASREFYEQYF. The CDR3 nucleotides are TGTGCCAGCAGGGAGTTCTACGAGCAGTACTTC.

The chain links TRBV10-3 to TRBJ2-7; D gene uncertain. The CDR3 spans 11 residues. Germline V gene sequence: CDR1 ENHRY, CDR2 SYGVKD. V was shortened by 8 bases and J by 3 bases, with 8 bases between the two germline ends. The chain's CDR3 is CAIGRGYEQYF. CDR3 sequence (DNA): TGTGCCATCGGTCGTGGCTACGAGCAGTACTTC.

This chain uses TRBV28 with TRBJ1-5; perhaps TRBD1 as D (5 bases). Per the germline V gene, CDR1 is MDHEN and CDR2 is SYDVKM. V gave up 8 bases and J gave up 3 bases, with 20 bases separating them. The CDR3 covers 16 residues. The CDR3 DNA follows: TGTGCCAGCCAGAGGGGACCACCACTCACCAATCAGCCCCAGCATTTT. It specifies CASQRGPPLTNQPQHF.

Only one count was recorded for this clone. The V gene is TRBV6-1, the J gene TRBJ1-5; D call uncertain. CDR1 and CDR2 from the germline V gene are MNHNS and SASEGT. There are 13 residues in the CDR3. The V gene lost 4 bases and the J gene lost 4 bases, with 8 bases spanning the gap. CDR3 bases: TGTGCCAGCAGTGTGGCGGAAAATCAGCCCCAGCATTTT. Translated, it gives CASSVAENQPQHF.

The genes are TRBV7-9 and TRBJ1-2, with 8 bases lining up with TRBD1. Germline CDR1 and CDR2: SEHNR and FQNEAQ (reference sequence). This CDR3 has 14 amino acids. Germline trimming cut 4 bases from V and 8 bases from J; bases unmatched to any gene: 9. CDR3 region: CASSSDRGPGGYTF. In DNA, the CDR3 is TGTGCCAGCAGCTCCGACAGGGGACCGGGAGGCTACACCTTC.

The J gene is TRBJ2-7, the V gene TRBV6-1; D may be TRBD1 or TRBD2 (5 bases each). CDR1 and CDR2 from the germline V gene are MNHNS and SASEGT. Trimming stripped 4 bases from V and 4 bases from J, with 14 bases between. The CDR3 is made up of 14 amino acids. The CDR3 here is CASSGRRKGYEQYF. The CDR3 DNA reads TGTGCCAGCAGTGGACGGAGGAAGGGGTACGAGCAGTACTTC.

This chain uses TRBV19 with TRBJ2-2, with 8 nucleotides matching TRBD2. Looked up from germline, CDR1 is LNHDA and CDR2 is SQIVND (reference sequence). V shed 5 bases and J 1 base; nucleotides not matched to a gene: 12. This CDR3 contains 18 residues. The CDR3, as DNA: TGTGCCAGTAGTGAAGGTAGCGGGGCCCTGAGGAACACCGGGGAGCTGTTTTTT. Residues: CASSEGSGALRNTGELFF. The variable domain in full, completed from reference TRBV19 and TRBJ2-2, reads DGGITQSPKYLFRKEGQNVTLSCEQNLNHDAMYWYRQDPGQGLRLIYYSQIVNDFQKGDIAEGYSVSREKKESFPLTVTSAQKNPTAFYLCASSEGSGALRNTGELFFGEGSRLTVL.

This rearrangement joins TRBV7-9 to TRBJ2-1; D is undetermined. This CDR3 region has 14 residues. The germline V gene has CDR1 SEHNR and CDR2 FQNEAQ (reference sequence). V shed 1 base and J shed 5 bases, with 9 bases lying between them. The CDR3 DNA sequence: TGTGCCAGCAGCTTAGGCAGTTTTAACAATGAGCAGTTCTTC. Translation gives CASSLGSFNNEQFF.

This sequence joins TRBV30 and TRBJ2-2; D is possibly TRBD1 (6 bases). V shed 0 bases and J shed 4 bases, with 12 bases lying between them. Per the germline V gene, CDR1 is GTSNPN and CDR2 is SVGIG (reference sequence). The CDR3 covers 15 residues. CDR3 nucleotide sequence: TGTGCCTGGAGTGTACGTAGGGGGACCACCGGGGAGCTGTTTTTT. Residues: CAWSVRRGTTGELFF.

The V call is TRBV19, the J call TRBJ2-5, with 10 bases identical to TRBD1. The CDR3 is 13 amino acids. Trimming took 4 bases from V and 5 from J; bases not matched to a gene: 1. Germline CDR1 is LNHDA and CDR2 is SQIVND (reference sequence). CDR3 DNA: TGTGCCAGTAGTACGACAGGGGGCGAGACCCAGTACTTC. Its protein product is CASSTTGGETQYF.

The chain employs TRBV6-1 and TRBJ2-3; no definite D call. The CDR3 contains 13 residues. V was pared by 2 bases and J by 5 bases, with 8 bases between. Germline-derived CDR1 and CDR2 are MNHNS and SASEGT. The DNA for the CDR3 is TGTGCCAGCAGTGAATTCCCGGTAGATACGCAGTATTTT. Translating gives CASSEFPVDTQYF.

This rearrangement joins TRBV5-1 to TRBJ2-2, with no clear D. CDR1 SGHRS and CDR2 YFSETQ come from the germline V gene. The CDR3 runs to 14 residues. V dropped 0 bases and J dropped 3 bases, with 6 bases sitting between them. The CDR3 nucleotides read TGCGCCAGCAGCTTGGAGGGATACACCGGGGAGCTGTTTTTT. This translates into CASSLEGYTGELFF.

The chain is built from TRBV19 and TRBJ2-1; TRBD2 matches 8 bases. The CDR3 runs to 17 residues. Germline loops: CDR1 LNHDA, CDR2 SQIVND (reference sequence). Trimming at V came to 3 bases and at J to 7 bases, leaving 14 bases not matched to a gene. Here the CDR3 reads CASSMSASGRGRNEQFF. The DNA of the CDR3 is TGTGCCAGTAGTATGTCGGCTAGCGGGCGGGGTCGGAATGAGCAGTTCTTC. The complete variable domain, with remaining parts taken from reference TRBV19 and TRBJ2-1, reads DGGITQSPKYLFRKEGQNVTLSCEQNLNHDAMYWYRQDPGQGLRLIYYSQIVNDFQKGDIAEGYSVSREKKESFPLTVTSAQKNPTAFYLCASSMSASGRGRNEQFFGPGTRLTVL.

The J gene is TRBJ2-7, the V gene TRBV6-1; D is undetermined. Germline V gene lookup returns CDR1 MNHNS and CDR2 SASEGT. V lost 2 bases to trimming and J lost 6 bases, with 8 bases between them. The CDR3 has 12 residues. In nucleotides, the CDR3 is TGTGCCAGCAGTGAAAAAGTCACCGAGCAGTACTTC. This translates into CASSEKVTEQYF.

The rearrangement links TRBV5-1 to TRBJ1-1, with 9 bases identical to TRBD1. In germline, CDR1 is SGHRS, CDR2 YFSETQ. The CDR3 spans 15 residues. The trim removed 4 bases at V and 2 bases at J, leaving 6 bases unmatched. The CDR3 is CASSGTTGGNTEAFF. Here the CDR3 DNA reads TGCGCCAGCAGCGGGACGACAGGGGGAAACACTGAAGCTTTCTTT.

Here the CDR3 DNA reads TGTGCCAGCAGCTTATTGGGGGATACGCAGTATTTT. As protein: CASSLLGDTQYF. The chain carries TRBV7-6 and TRBJ2-3; D is unclear. This CDR3 spans 12 amino acids. Per germline, CDR1 SGHVS and CDR2 FNYEAQ. V lost 2 bases and J lost 6, with 6 bases in between.

The V gene is TRBV6-1, the J gene TRBJ2-7; 10 bases are shared with TRBD1. Losses at the gene ends were 8 bases for V and 13 bases for J; bases not matched to a gene: 8. Germline CDR1 MNHNS, CDR2 SASEGT. The CDR3 has 11 residues. The CDR3 DNA follows: TGTGCCAGCTCCTTTGGGACAGGGGTTTACTTC. It encodes CASSFGTGVYF.

This clone has a handful of counts. The gene calls are TRBV19 and TRBJ2-7; D might be TRBD1 (5 bases). The V and J ends lost 0 bases and 6 bases respectively, with 9 bases between them. The CDR3 extends over 13 amino acids. CDR1 LNHDA and CDR2 SQIVND come from the germline V gene (reference sequence). The CDR3 DNA is TGTGCCAGTAGTATAGATGGCAGGGCCGAGCAGTACTTC. As protein: CASSIDGRAEQYF.